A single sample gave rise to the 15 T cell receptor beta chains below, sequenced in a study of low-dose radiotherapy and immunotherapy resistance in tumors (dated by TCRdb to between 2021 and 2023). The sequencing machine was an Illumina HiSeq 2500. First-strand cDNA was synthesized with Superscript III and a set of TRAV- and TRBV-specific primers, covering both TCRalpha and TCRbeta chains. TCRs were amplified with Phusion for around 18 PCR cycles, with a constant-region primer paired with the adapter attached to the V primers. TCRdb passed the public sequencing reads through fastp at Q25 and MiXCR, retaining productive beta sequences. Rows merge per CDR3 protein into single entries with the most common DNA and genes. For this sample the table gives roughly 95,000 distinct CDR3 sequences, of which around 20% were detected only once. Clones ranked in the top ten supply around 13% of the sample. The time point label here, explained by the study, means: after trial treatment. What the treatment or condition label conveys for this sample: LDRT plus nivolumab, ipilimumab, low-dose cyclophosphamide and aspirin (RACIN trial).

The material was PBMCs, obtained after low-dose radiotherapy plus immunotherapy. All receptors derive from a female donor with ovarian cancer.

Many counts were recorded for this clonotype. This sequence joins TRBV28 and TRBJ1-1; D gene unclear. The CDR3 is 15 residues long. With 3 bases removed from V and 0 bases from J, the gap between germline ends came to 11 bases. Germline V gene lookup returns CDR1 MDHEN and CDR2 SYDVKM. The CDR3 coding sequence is TGTGCCAGCAGTTTTTCGGTCGGGTTGAACACTGAAGCTTTCTTT. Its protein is CASSFSVGLNTEAFF.

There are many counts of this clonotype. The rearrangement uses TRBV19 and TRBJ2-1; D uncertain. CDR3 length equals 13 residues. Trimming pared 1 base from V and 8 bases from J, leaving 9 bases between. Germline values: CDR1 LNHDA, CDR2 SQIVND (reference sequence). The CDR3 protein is CASSIGMVDEQFF. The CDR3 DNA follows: TGTGCCAGTAGTATAGGAATGGTAGATGAGCAGTTCTTC. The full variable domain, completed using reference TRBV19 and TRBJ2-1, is DGGITQSPKYLFRKEGQNVTLSCEQNLNHDAMYWYRQDPGQGLRLIYYSQIVNDFQKGDIAEGYSVSREKKESFPLTVTSAQKNPTAFYLCASSIGMVDEQFFGPGTRLTVL.

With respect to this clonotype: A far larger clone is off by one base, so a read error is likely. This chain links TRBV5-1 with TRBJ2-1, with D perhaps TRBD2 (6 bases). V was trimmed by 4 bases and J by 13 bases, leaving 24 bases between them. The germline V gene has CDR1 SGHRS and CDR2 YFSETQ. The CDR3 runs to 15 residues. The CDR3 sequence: CASSNAGFDQETQFF. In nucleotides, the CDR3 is TGCGCCAGCAGCAACGCGGGGTTCGATCAAGAGACCCAGTTCTTC.

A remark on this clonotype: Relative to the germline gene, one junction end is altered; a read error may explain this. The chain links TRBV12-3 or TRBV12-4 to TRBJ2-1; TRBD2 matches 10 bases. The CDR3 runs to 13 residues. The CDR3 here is CASSLAGAGEQFF. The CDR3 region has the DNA TGTGCCAGCAGTCTAGCGGGGGCAGGAGAGCAGTTCTTC.

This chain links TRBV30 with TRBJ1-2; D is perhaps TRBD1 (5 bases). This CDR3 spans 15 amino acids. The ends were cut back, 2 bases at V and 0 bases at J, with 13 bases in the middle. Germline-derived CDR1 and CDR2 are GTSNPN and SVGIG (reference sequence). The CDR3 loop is CAWSRGEPANYGYTF. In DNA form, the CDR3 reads TGTGCCTGGAGTAGGGGAGAACCCGCTAACTATGGCTACACCTTC. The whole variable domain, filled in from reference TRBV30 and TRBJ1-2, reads SQTIHQWPATLVQPVGSPLSLECTVEGTSNPNLYWYRQAAGRGLQLLFYSVGIGQISSEVPQNLSASRPQDRQFILSSKKLLLSDSGFYLCAWSRGEPANYGYTFGSGTRLTVV.

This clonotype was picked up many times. CDR3 nucleotides: TGTGCCAGCAGTTTAGCGCGAAGGGTTGAAGCTTTCTTT. Its protein is CASSLARRVEAFF. The gene calls are TRBV12-3 or TRBV12-4 and TRBJ1-1; D is unresolved. This CDR3 region has 13 residues. Trimming took off 0 bases at V and 7 bases at J, with 9 bases between the two ends.

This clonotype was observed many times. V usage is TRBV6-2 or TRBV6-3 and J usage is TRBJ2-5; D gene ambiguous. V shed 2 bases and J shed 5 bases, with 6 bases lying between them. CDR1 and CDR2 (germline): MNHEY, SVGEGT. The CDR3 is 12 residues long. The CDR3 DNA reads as TGTGCCAGCAGTTACGCGTGGGAGACCCAGTACTTC. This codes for CASSYAWETQYF.

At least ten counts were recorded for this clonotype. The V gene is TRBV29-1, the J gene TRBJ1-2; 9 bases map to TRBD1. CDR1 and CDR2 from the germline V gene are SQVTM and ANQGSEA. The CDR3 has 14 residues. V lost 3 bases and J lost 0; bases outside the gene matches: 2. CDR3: CSVDWTGANYGYTF. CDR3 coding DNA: TGCAGCGTTGACTGGACAGGGGCTAACTATGGCTACACCTTC.

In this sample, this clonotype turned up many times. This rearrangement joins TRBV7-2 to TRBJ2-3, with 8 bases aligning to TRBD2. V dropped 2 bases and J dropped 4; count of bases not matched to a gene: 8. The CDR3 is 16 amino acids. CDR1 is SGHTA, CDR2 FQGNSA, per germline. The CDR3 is CASSLLGGRWADTQYF. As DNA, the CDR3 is TGTGCCAGCAGCTTACTGGGCGGGAGGTGGGCAGATACGCAGTATTTT.

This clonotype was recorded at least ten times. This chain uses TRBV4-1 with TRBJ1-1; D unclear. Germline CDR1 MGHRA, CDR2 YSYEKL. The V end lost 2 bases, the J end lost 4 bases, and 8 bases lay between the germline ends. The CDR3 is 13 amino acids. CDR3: CASSQKEGTEAFF. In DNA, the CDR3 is TGCGCCAGCAGCCAAAAGGAGGGCACTGAAGCTTTCTTT.

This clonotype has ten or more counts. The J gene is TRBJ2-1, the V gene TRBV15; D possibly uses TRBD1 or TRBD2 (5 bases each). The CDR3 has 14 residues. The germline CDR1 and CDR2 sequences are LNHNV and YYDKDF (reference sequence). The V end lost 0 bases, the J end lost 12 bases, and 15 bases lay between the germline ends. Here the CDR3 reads CATSRDRGSVGQFF. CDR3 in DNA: TGTGCCACCAGCAGAGACCGGGGCTCCGTGGGGCAGTTCTTC.

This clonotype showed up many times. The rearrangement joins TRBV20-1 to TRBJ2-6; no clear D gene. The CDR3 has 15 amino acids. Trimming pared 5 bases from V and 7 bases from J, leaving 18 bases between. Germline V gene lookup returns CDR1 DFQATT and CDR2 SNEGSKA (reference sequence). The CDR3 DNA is TGCAGTGCTGCCCACGGTGTGGGCCCCGCCAACGTCCTGACTTTC. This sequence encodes CSAAHGVGPANVLTF.

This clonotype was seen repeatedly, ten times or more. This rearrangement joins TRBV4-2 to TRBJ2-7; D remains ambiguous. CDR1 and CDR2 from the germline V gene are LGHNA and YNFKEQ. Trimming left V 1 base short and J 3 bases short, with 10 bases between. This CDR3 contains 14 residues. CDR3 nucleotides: TGTGCCAGCAGCCAAGGGCTGCCAGGCTACGAGCAGTACTTC. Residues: CASSQGLPGYEQYF.

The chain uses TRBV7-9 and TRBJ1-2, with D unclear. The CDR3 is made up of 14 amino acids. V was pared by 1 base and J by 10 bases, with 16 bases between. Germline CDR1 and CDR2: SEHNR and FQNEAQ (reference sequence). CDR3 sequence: CASSLETASPFYTF. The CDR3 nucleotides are TGTGCCAGCAGCTTAGAAACAGCCAGCCCGTTCTACACCTTC.

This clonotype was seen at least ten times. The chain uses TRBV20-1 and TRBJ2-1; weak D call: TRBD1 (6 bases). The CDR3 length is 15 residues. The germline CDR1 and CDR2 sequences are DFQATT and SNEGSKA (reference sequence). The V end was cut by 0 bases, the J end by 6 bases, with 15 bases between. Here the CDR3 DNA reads TGCAGTGCTAGAGATGCGGCAGGGGTGGGCAATGAGCAGTTCTTC. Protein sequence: CSARDAAGVGNEQFF.